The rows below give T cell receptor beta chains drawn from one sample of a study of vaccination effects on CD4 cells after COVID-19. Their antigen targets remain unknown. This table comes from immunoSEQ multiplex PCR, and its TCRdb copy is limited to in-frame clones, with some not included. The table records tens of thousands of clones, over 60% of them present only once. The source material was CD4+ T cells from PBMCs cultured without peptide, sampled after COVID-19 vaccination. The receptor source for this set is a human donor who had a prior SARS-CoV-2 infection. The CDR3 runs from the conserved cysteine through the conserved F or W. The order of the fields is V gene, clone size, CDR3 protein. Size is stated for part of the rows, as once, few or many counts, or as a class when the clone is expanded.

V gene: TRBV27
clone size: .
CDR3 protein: CASSFYPLGLASSEQYF

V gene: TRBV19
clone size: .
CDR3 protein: CASSTQAGEKLFF

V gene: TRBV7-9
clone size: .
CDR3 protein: CASSSAGGIRGYTF

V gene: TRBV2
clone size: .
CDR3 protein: CASSESPGNTIYF

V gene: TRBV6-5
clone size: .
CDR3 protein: CASSFVTGGLYGYTF

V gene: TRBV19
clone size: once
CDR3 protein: CASSGRPTVTQYF

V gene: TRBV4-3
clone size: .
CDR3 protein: CASSQGTAYTGELFF

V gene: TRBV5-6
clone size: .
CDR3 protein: CASSSGPLSSYEQYF

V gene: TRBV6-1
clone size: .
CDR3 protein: CASSEHASSYEQYF

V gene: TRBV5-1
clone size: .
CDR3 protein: CASSLGWGTLNTEAFF

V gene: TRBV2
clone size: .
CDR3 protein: CASSEGAVRVHIQYF

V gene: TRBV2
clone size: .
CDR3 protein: CASRGTGTYNEQFF

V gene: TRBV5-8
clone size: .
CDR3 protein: CASSFWAGGDQPQHF

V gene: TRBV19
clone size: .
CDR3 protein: CASSQGSRAGGLYNEQFF

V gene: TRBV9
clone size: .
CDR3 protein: CASSVAGGRPDTQYF

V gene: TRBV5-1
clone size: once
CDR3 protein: CASSLLTGQYTDTQYF

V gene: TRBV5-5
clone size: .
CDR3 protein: CASSFLTYNSPLHF

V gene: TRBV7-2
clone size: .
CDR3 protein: CASSLDPGAYYEQYF

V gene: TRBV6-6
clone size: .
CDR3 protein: CASTLRMFLGEQFF

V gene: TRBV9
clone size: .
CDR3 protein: CASSVGASSSYNEQFF

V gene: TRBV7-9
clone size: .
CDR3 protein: CASSRDSSYGYTF

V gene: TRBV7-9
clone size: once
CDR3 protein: CASSLAGEHTQYF

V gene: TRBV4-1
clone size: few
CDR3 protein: CASSQDPAAQETQYF

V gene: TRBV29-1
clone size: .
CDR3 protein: CSVLGLAGGQSEQFF

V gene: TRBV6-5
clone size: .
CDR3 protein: CASTQLAGVNEQFF

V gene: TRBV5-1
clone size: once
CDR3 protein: CASSSLQGSEAFF

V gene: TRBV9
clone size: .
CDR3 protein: CASSPTEGAGEKLFF

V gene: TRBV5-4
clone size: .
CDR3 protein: CASSHGQGGTDTQYF

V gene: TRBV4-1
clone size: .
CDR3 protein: CASSQAGLNQPQHF

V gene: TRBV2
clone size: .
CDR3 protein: CASSDVGVLSSGFTGELFF

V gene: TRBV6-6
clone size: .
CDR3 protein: CASSYSWDQPQHF

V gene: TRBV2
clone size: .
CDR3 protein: CASSKPGTGGHYGYTF

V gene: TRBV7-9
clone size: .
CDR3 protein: CASSLAHPGDPDTQYF

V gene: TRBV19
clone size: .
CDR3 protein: CASSIDGYSKNYGYTF

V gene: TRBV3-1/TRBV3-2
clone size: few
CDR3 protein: CASSQWGDRGLVQYF

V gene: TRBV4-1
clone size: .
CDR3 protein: CASSQVLTSLSYEQYF

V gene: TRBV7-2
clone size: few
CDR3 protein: CASSFTPYNEQFF

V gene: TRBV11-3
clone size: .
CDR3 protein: CAGGRPNYGYTF

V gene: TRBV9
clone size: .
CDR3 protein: CASSKGGTEAFF

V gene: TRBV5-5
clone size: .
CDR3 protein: CASSRGLGAETQYF

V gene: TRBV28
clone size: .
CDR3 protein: CASSFLGYGYTF